This record looks at one T cell receptor (beta chain) sequence and its context. The antigen this receptor binds is unknown. The sample holds no much larger clone one base away, and base qualities are not on file. The data belong to a study of T cells after somatic rescue of genetic block (dated by TCRdb to between 2020 and 2021). Regarding the complete study: The study assessed how robust, over the long term, a T-cell system was when the system had developed through somatic rescue of a genetic block in T-cell development.

V is cut back by 5 bases and J by 4 bases, with 6 bases in the junction unmatched. Taken from cysteine to phenylalanine, the CDR3 has 13 residues. The kept DNA is CDR3 alone, 39 bases in frame from the first base. The germline V gene specifies SQVTM as CDR1 and ANQGSEA as CDR2. The library was made by the immunoSEQ multiplex PCR assay. TCRdb obtained this table from immuneACCESS and retained in-frame rearrangements with V and J assigned. These tables miss some clones; where compared with another copy, unresolved V genes account for less than half of the shortfall, and the remainder is unexplained. The sample yields about 88,000 clones; 85% to 90% were counted once. Roughly 1.5% of the sample comes from the top ten.

The chain uses TRBV29-1 and TRBJ2-5, with 8 bases in between that match TRBD2. The sequence came from a woman in her late teens or twenties. The sample consisted of peripheral blood mononuclear cells (PBMCs). At the DNA level, the sequence is TGCAGCGTTCGGACTAGCCCCCGAGAGACCCAGTACTTC. The encoded protein is CSVRTSPRETQYF.